These 27 T cell receptor beta chains were sequenced from one sample in a study of neurological immune-mediated disorders. TCRdb reprocessed the 5' RACE reads with MiXCR, giving one entry per CDR3 protein. In the table there are 50,000 or so distinct CDR3 sequences, about 3.8% of which are singletons. Source material: PBMCs. The receptors stem from a man between 60 and 70 years old with multiple sclerosis.

By frequency in the sample, this clonotype is medium-sized. The chain uses TRBV28 and TRBJ2-3, with 9 bases that match TRBD1. Losses at the gene ends were 5 bases for V and 5 bases for J; bases not matched to a gene: 8. The CDR3 extends over 15 amino acids. Looked up from germline, CDR1 is MDHEN and CDR2 is SYDVKM. CDR3: CASSLLQGAIDTQYF. DNA of the CDR3: TGTGCCAGCAGTCTTCTACAGGGGGCAATAGATACGCAGTATTTT.

This clonotype has only a few counts. A much larger clone is a single base away; this may be a read error. This chain connects TRBV3-1 to TRBJ2-2; D may match TRBD1 or TRBD2 (5 bases each). Trimming stripped 10 bases from V and 2 bases from J, with 23 bases between. The CDR3 is 17 amino acids. Germline values: CDR1 LGHDT, CDR2 YNNKEL (reference sequence). Written as DNA, the CDR3 is TGTGCCAACCTCTCCGGGACGGGAAATCCCAACACCGGGGAGCTGTTTTTT. It translates to CANLSGTGNPNTGELFF.

The sample holds many counts of this clonotype. The chain carries TRBV5-1 and TRBJ2-2; D remains ambiguous. The CDR3 runs 14 residues. V lost 4 bases and J lost 6, with 13 bases in between. Per the germline V gene, CDR1 is SGHRS and CDR2 is YFSETQ. The CDR3 reads CASSGLGGAGELFF. The CDR3 DNA reads as TGCGCCAGCAGCGGTCTCGGTGGTGCCGGGGAGCTGTTTTTT.

This clonotype was picked up many times. J is TRBJ1-5 and V is TRBV5-1; possible D gene TRBD1, 5 bases. The germline V and J ends were trimmed by 4 bases and 1 base, with 9 bases remaining between them. The germline V gene encodes CDR1 SGHRS and CDR2 YFSETQ. The CDR3 is 14 residues long. This chain's CDR3 is CASSQGLSNQPQHF. CDR3 coding DNA: TGCGCCAGCAGCCAGGGTTTGAGCAATCAGCCCCAGCATTTT.

This clonotype was recorded a few times. This chain links TRBV5-1 with TRBJ1-2; D is undetermined. V was trimmed by 0 bases and J by 7 bases, leaving 10 bases between them. This CDR3 contains 13 residues. Germline V lookup: CDR1 SGHRS, CDR2 YFSETQ. CDR3 nucleotide sequence: TGCGCCAGCAGCTTGGCCGATTCAACTGGCTACACCTTC. The encoded protein is CASSLADSTGYTF.

This clonotype was counted a few times. This chain uses TRBV20-1 with TRBJ2-1; D may be TRBD1 (6 bases). CDR3 length equals 14 residues. Trimming removed 5 bases from V and 7 bases from J, with 18 bases in between. Germline V gives CDR1 DFQATT, CDR2 SNEGSKA (reference sequence). DNA of the CDR3: TGCAGTGCTCCTACAGGGTCCCGAGGGAATGAGCAGTTCTTC. Its translation: CSAPTGSRGNEQFF.

Of note for this clonotype: Germline and junction disagree at one end, which may indicate a read error. The chain has TRBV15 and TRBJ1-1; D may be TRBD1 (6 bases). The CDR3 sequence is 19 residues long. From germline, CDR1 is LNHNV and CDR2 YYDKDF (reference sequence). CDR3 DNA sequence: TGTGTCACCAGCAGAGATAAGAGGACCGGGGGCTTAGTGAAGACTGAAGCTTTCTTT. It specifies CVTSRDKRTGGLVKTEAFF.

This clonotype occurred many times. The J gene is TRBJ2-6, the V gene TRBV3-1; D call uncertain. V was shortened by 0 bases and J by 4 bases, with 13 bases between the two germline ends. The CDR3 loop spans 17 amino acids. CDR1 is LGHDT and CDR2 is YNNKEL in the germline V gene (reference sequence). The CDR3 DNA follows: TGTGCCAGCAGCCAAGACCCGCGCGCGTCCGGGGCCAACGTCCTGACTTTC. Amino acid sequence: CASSQDPRASGANVLTF. The entire variable domain, with the rest obtained from reference TRBV3-1 and TRBJ2-6, is as follows: DTAVSQTPKYLVTQMGNDKSIKCEQNLGHDTMYWYKQDSKKFLKIMFSYNNKELIINETVPNRFSPKSPDKAHLNLHINSLELGDSAVYFCASSQDPRASGANVLTFGAGSRLTVL.

Points on this clonotype: The missing conserved phenylalanine or tryptophan at the end of this CDR3 makes a read error likely. The chain employs TRBV20-1 and TRBJ1-6; possible D gene TRBD1, 5 bases. The CDR3 consists of 15 residues. Germline V gene sequence: CDR1 DFQATT, CDR2 SNEGSKA (reference sequence). The DNA for the CDR3 is TGCAGTGCTAGTATCGGGGACCCACTACTTTCACACCTCCACTGT. This codes for CSASIGDPLLSHLHC.

This clonotype has at least ten counts. The chain is built from TRBV29-1 and TRBJ2-2; D ambiguous. V gave up 4 bases and J gave up 1 base, with 10 bases separating them. This CDR3 has 14 residues. CDR1 and CDR2 from the germline V gene are SQVTM and ANQGSEA. The CDR3 DNA reads TGCAGCGTTGGAAACCTTCGGAACACCGGGGAGCTGTTTTTT. Protein product: CSVGNLRNTGELFF.

The V and J genes are TRBV18 and TRBJ2-5, with 7 bases matching TRBD2. From germline, CDR1 is KGHSH and CDR2 LQKENI. J gave up 5 bases and V 4 bases, and 7 bases lay outside the gene matches. The CDR3 consists of 14 residues. The DNA for the CDR3 is TGTGCCAGCTCACGAAGCGCTAGCGGCGAGACCCAGTACTTC. It yields the protein CASSRSASGETQYF. Variable domain in full (rest from reference TRBV18 and TRBJ2-5): NAGVMQNPRHLVRRRGQEARLRCSPMKGHSHVYWYRQLPEEGLKFMVYLQKENIIDESGMPKERFSAEFPKEGPSILRIQQVVRGDSAAYFCASSRSASGETQYFGPGTRLLVL.

This clonotype was counted ten times or more. This chain uses TRBV20-1 with TRBJ1-1; 8 positions agree with TRBD1. This CDR3 is built from 14 residues. Unmatched junction bases numbered 4, after V lost 2 bases and J lost 2 bases. Germline assignment: CDR1 DFQATT and CDR2 SNEGSKA (reference sequence). The CDR3 bases are TGCAGTGCTAGATCCGGACAGGGTAACACTGAAGCTTTCTTT. Translating gives CSARSGQGNTEAFF.

This clonotype has ten or more counts. The chain is built from TRBV7-9 and TRBJ2-1; 9 bases match TRBD2. The CDR3 runs to 15 residues. Germline V CDR1 and CDR2: SEHNR, FQNEAQ (reference sequence). Trimming cost V 3 bases and J 6 bases; bases outside gene matches: 6. CDR3 nucleotide sequence: TGTGCCAGCAGCTTCGCTCTAGCGGGAAGCAATGAGCAGTTCTTC. Translation gives CASSFALAGSNEQFF.

This clonotype has a count of ten or more. The chain employs TRBV5-6 and TRBJ2-3; 10 positions match TRBD2. CDR1 and CDR2 from the germline V gene are SGHDT and YYEEEE. The CDR3 length is 16 residues. Trimming removed 1 base from V and 4 bases from J; junction bases left unmatched: 6. Here the CDR3 reads CASSLMASGGADTQYF. The CDR3 region has the DNA TGTGCCAGCAGCTTGATGGCTAGCGGGGGCGCAGATACGCAGTATTTT. The variable domain in full, completed from reference TRBV5-6 and TRBJ2-3, reads DAGVTQSPTHLIKTRGQQVTLRCSPKSGHDTVSWYQQALGQGPQFIFQYYEEEERQRGNFPDRFSGHQFPNYSSELNVNALLLGDSALYLCASSLMASGGADTQYFGPGTRLTVL.

This clonotype was counted many times. The rearrangement uses TRBV30 and TRBJ1-5; 10 nucleotides agree with TRBD1. The germline V gene has CDR1 GTSNPN and CDR2 SVGIG (reference sequence). V lost 3 bases, J lost 0 bases, and 5 bases stayed unmatched. The CDR3 extends over 16 amino acids. The CDR3 DNA sequence: TGTGCCTGGAGGACAGGGGGCGCAGGTAGCAATCAGCCCCAGCATTTT. This encodes CAWRTGGAGSNQPQHF.

The chain couples TRBV5-1 to TRBJ1-5; 9 nucleotides align to TRBD1. The CDR3 covers 15 residues. CDR1 is SGHRS and CDR2 is YFSETQ in the germline V gene. With 0 bases clipped from V and 11 bases from J, the junction kept 9 bases outside the gene matches. The CDR3 sequence: CASSLAGQGGSTQHF. The CDR3 bases are TGCGCCAGCAGCTTGGCGGGACAGGGAGGCTCGACCCAGCATTTT.

This clonotype was observed a handful of times. The chain recombines TRBV5-1 with TRBJ1-2; D remains unclear. With 1 base removed from V and 0 bases from J, the gap between germline ends came to 16 bases. Germline values: CDR1 SGHRS, CDR2 YFSETQ. This CDR3 contains 17 residues. Here the CDR3 DNA reads TGCGCCAGCAGCTTGAGATCGCGGGCTGGGGCTAACTATGGCTACACCTTC. It yields the protein CASSLRSRAGANYGYTF.

V is TRBV5-6 and J is TRBJ2-3; 7 bases map to TRBD2. After removal of 0 bases from V and 7 bases from J, the junction contained 11 bases not matched to a gene. The CDR3 is 16 residues long. Germline-derived CDR1 and CDR2 are SGHDT and YYEEEE. CDR3 nucleotide sequence: TGTGCCAGCAGCTTGGTCTCCGGGGAGGGTTTTAATACGCAGTATTTT. Translation: CASSLVSGEGFNTQYF.

This clonotype was recorded at least ten times. CDR3 region: CASSGGGLRTGELFF. The CDR3 nucleotides read TGTGCCAGCAGCGGGGGGGGTCTTCGAACCGGGGAGCTGTTTTTT. The J gene is TRBJ2-2, the V gene TRBV11-3; TRBD2 matches at 7 bases. Trimming at V came to 5 bases and at J to 5 bases, leaving 8 bases not matched to a gene. The V gene's germline CDR1 is SGHNT and CDR2 YENEEA. The CDR3 loop spans 15 amino acids.

This clonotype was recorded at least ten times. The chain carries TRBV20-1 and TRBJ2-3; D may be TRBD1 or TRBD2 (5 bases each). In germline, CDR1 is DFQATT, CDR2 SNEGSKA (reference sequence). This CDR3 comprises 13 residues. V lost 7 bases and J 5 bases, leaving 16 bases between the germline ends. The DNA of the CDR3 is TGCAGTGTGAGGGAGAATGGGGGAGATACGCAGTATTTT. This encodes CSVRENGGDTQYF.

This clonotype was picked up many times. The chain links TRBV10-3 to TRBJ2-1; D is uncertain. Trimming left V 4 bases short and J 4 bases short, with 11 bases between. CDR3 length equals 14 residues. Germline CDR1 and CDR2: ENHRY and SYGVKD. The CDR3 nucleotides are TGTGCCATCAGTGGGGCGGTCCAATACAATGAGCAGTTCTTC. It yields the protein CAISGAVQYNEQFF.

There are many counts of this clonotype. The V and J genes are TRBV29-1 and TRBJ1-1; 7 nucleotides match TRBD1. Germline V gives CDR1 SQVTM, CDR2 ANQGSEA. The CDR3 loop spans 14 amino acids. The V and J ends lost 7 bases and 0 bases, in that order; junction bases with no gene match: 8. In DNA form, the CDR3 reads TGCAGCGCGACAGGGTATCCGATGAACACTGAAGCTTTCTTT. As protein: CSATGYPMNTEAFF.

The gene calls are TRBV12-3 or TRBV12-4 and TRBJ1-1; D is possibly TRBD1 (6 bases). This CDR3 contains 14 residues. With 6 bases removed from V and 0 bases from J, the gap between germline ends came to 11 bases. The CDR3 spells CASRAGVLNTEAFF. As DNA, the CDR3 is TGTGCCAGCAGGGCAGGGGTGTTGAACACTGAAGCTTTCTTT.

Ten or more counts support this clonotype. The chain has TRBV20-1 and TRBJ2-3; D gene ambiguous. Germline V gene lookup returns CDR1 DFQATT and CDR2 SNEGSKA (reference sequence). Trimming shortened V by 3 bases and J by 2 bases, and 9 bases separated the two germline ends. CDR3 length: 13 residues. The CDR3 coding sequence is TGCAGTGCTAGCGGGCACCACACAGATACGCAGTATTTT. Protein: CSASGHHTDTQYF.

The V gene is TRBV1, the J gene TRBJ1-5; the DNA was not compared with TRBD1, the D call given in the table. TRBV1 is a known pseudogene. The CDR3 consists of 14 residues. In nucleotides, the CDR3 is TGCACCAGCCACGGGGGGACAGGGGGACAGCCCCAGCATTTT. The encoded protein is CTSHGGTGGQPQHF.

About this clonotype itself: One end of the junction does not line up with germline, which may come from a read error. The genes are TRBV7-2 and TRBJ1-5; tentatively, D is TRBD1 (5 bases). Germline CDR1 reads SGHTA; CDR2 reads FQGNSA. The CDR3 loop spans 17 amino acids. The CDR3 loop is CASSLSVPGLGAKTQNF. In DNA form, the CDR3 reads TGTGCCAGCAGCTTATCTGTCCCAGGTCTCGGGGCTAAGACCCAGAATTTT.

This clonotype was seen repeatedly, ten times or more. V usage is TRBV13 and J usage is TRBJ1-1; tentative D call: TRBD1 (6 bases). Trimming removed 0 bases from V and 8 bases from J, with 10 bases in between. Germline V lookup: CDR1 PRHDT, CDR2 FYEKMQ (reference sequence). The CDR3 has 13 amino acids. The CDR3 loop reads CASSLGPGDEAFF. In DNA form, the CDR3 reads TGTGCCAGCAGCTTAGGCCCAGGGGACGAAGCTTTCTTT.